A single sample is the source of the 21 T cell receptor beta chains below, sequenced in a study of patients and donors after allogeneic stem cell transplantation. TCRdb used MiXCR to reprocess the RT-PCR reads, holding one entry per CDR3 protein. Of approximately 200,000 distinct CDR3 sequences listed, around two fifths were seen once; the top ten hold 33%. Sequenced material: blood, either unsorted or a sorted T cell fraction (not recorded which). The source of these receptors is a human donor who was either an allogeneic HSCT recipient or a stem cell or donor lymphocyte infusion donor (not recorded which). It is not recorded whose cells these are; they may come from a transplant donor.

V is TRBV5-1 and J is TRBJ2-7; TRBD2 matches at 7 bases. CDR3 length equals 17 residues. Looked up from germline, CDR1 is SGHRS and CDR2 is YFSETQ. V lost 3 bases, J lost 2 bases, and 14 bases stayed unmatched. The CDR3 region has the DNA TGCGCCAGCAGCTCCCCGGGACTACCCCCGTTTGCCTACGAGCAGTACTTC. This gives the protein CASSSPGLPPFAYEQYF.

This clonotype was seen a few times. The gene calls are TRBV12-3 or TRBV12-4 and TRBJ2-2; D ambiguous. CDR3 length: 18 amino acids. Trimming shortened V by 5 bases and J by 2 bases, and 21 bases separated the two germline ends. CDR3 region: CASSPVWLRMNNTGELFF. In DNA, the CDR3 is TGTGCCAGCAGTCCGGTATGGCTCCGCATGAACAACACCGGGGAGCTGTTTTTT.

This clonotype was found a few times. The chain employs TRBV15 and TRBJ2-3, with 7 positions matching TRBD2. Germline assignment: CDR1 LNHNV and CDR2 YYDKDF (reference sequence). The CDR3 spans 15 residues. The trim removed 6 bases at V and 4 bases at J, leaving 10 bases unmatched. The CDR3 bases are TGTGCCACCAGGCTCTCGATAGCGGGCTCAGATACGCAGTATTTT. It translates to CATRLSIAGSDTQYF.

The CDR3 nucleotides are TGTGCCAGCAGCGCCCGGTTGGGAGGCACTGAAGCTTTCTTT. Protein sequence: CASSARLGGTEAFF. This rearrangement joins TRBV4-2 to TRBJ1-1; D is undetermined. CDR3 length: 14 amino acids. The germline CDR1 and CDR2 sequences are LGHNA and YNFKEQ. V was cut by 5 bases and J by 4 bases, with 14 bases left in between.

This chain joins TRBV27 and TRBJ1-5; D remains ambiguous. Trimming took 4 bases from V and 7 from J, leaving 17 bases between them. From germline, CDR1 is MNHEY and CDR2 SMNVEV (reference sequence). The CDR3 is 15 amino acids. DNA for the CDR3: TGTGCCAGCAGTTCAAAGGTCCCTGGACTGCAGCCCCAGCATTTT. This sequence encodes CASSSKVPGLQPQHF.

This clonotype was seen more than once but under ten times. The J gene is TRBJ2-1, the V gene TRBV24-1, with D hard to call. V was clipped by 4 bases and J by 3 bases, with 15 bases between them. The CDR3 extends over 16 amino acids. The germline CDR1 and CDR2 sequences are KGHDR and SFDVKD. The CDR3 reads CATSELTGLGYNEQFF. In DNA, the CDR3 is TGTGCCACCAGTGAGTTGACTGGGTTGGGCTACAATGAGCAGTTCTTC.

The genes are TRBV29-1 and TRBJ1-2; tentative D call: TRBD1 (5 bases). Per the germline V gene, CDR1 is SQVTM and CDR2 is ANQGSEA. The V and J ends lost 7 bases and 6 bases respectively, with 12 bases between them. The CDR3 loop spans 11 amino acids. The CDR3 coding sequence is TGCAGCGCAATGACCAGGGATGGCTACACCTTC. Amino acids: CSAMTRDGYTF. Full variable domain (remainder filled in from reference TRBV29-1 and TRBJ1-2): SAVISQKPSRDICQRGTSLTIQCQVDSQVTMMFWYRQQPGQSLTLIATANQGSEATYESGFVIDKFPISRPNLTFSTLTVSNMSPEDSSIYLCSAMTRDGYTFGSGTRLTVV.

V gene TRBV4-3 combines with J gene TRBJ2-2; weak D call: TRBD2 (6 bases). CDR1 and CDR2 from the germline V gene are LGHNA and YSLEER. Between the trimmed V and J ends, which lost 5 bases and 4 bases, there was a span of 11 bases. The CDR3 covers 14 residues. DNA of the CDR3: TGCGCCAGCAGCTGGGACTCCAGCACCGGGGAGCTGTTTTTT. Amino acid sequence: CASSWDSSTGELFF.

The rearrangement joins TRBV7-9 to TRBJ2-3; unclear D gene. CDR3 length equals 17 residues. Between the trimmed V and J ends, which lost 4 bases and 3 bases, there was a span of 20 bases. Germline CDR1 reads SEHNR; CDR2 reads FQNEAQ (reference sequence). CDR3 residues: CASSSAPLLTRTDTQYF. CDR3 bases: TGTGCCAGCAGCTCCGCCCCACTGCTCACAAGGACAGATACGCAGTATTTT. Looking up the rest from reference TRBV7-9 and TRBJ2-3 gives the full variable domain: DTGVSQNPRHKITKRGQNVTFRCDPISEHNRLYWYRQTLGQGPEFLTYFQNEAQLEKSRLLSDRFSAERPKGSFSTLEIQRTEQGDSAMYLCASSSAPLLTRTDTQYFGPGTRLTVL.

The J gene is TRBJ1-3, the V gene TRBV28; D is unclear. Trimming removed 2 bases from V and 4 bases from J, with 9 bases in between. There are 14 residues in the CDR3. Looked up from germline, CDR1 is MDHEN and CDR2 is SYDVKM. CDR3 sequence: CASSLSGKGNTIYF. CDR3 nucleotide sequence: TGTGCCAGCAGTTTAAGCGGCAAGGGAAACACCATATATTTT.

This clonotype was found a few times. V usage is TRBV5-1 and J usage is TRBJ1-1; no clear D. The CDR3 length is 12 residues. Trimming shortened V by 4 bases and J by 4 bases, and 8 bases separated the two germline ends. Germline V gives CDR1 SGHRS, CDR2 YFSETQ. In DNA, the CDR3 is TGCGCCAGCAGCGTTGGGGTCACTGAAGCTTTCTTT. Translating it yields CASSVGVTEAFF.

V usage is TRBV3-1 and J usage is TRBJ2-5, with 7 bases identical to TRBD2. Germline-derived CDR1 and CDR2 are LGHDT and YNNKEL (reference sequence). The CDR3 loop spans 15 amino acids. V dropped 5 bases and J dropped 3; count of bases not matched to a gene: 9. CDR3 bases: TGTGCCAGCAGCATACAACTAGCGCTCGAAGAGACCCAGTACTTC. Residues: CASSIQLALEETQYF.

The chain links TRBV29-1 to TRBJ1-5; D may be TRBD1 (5 bases). The CDR3 spans 12 residues. With 3 bases removed from V and 12 bases from J, the gap between germline ends came to 15 bases. Germline lookup yields CDR1 SQVTM and CDR2 ANQGSEA. The CDR3 loop reads CSVDWRDGRQHF. CDR3 DNA: TGCAGCGTTGATTGGCGGGACGGGCGCCAGCATTTT.

This clonotype was counted a few times. The gene calls are TRBV10-3 and TRBJ1-2; D is unresolved. In germline, CDR1 is ENHRY, CDR2 SYGVKD. The CDR3 loop spans 14 amino acids. Trimming removed 4 bases from V and 6 bases from J, with 15 bases in between. The CDR3 loop is CAISGPHQRNGYTF. The CDR3 nucleotides read TGTGCCATCAGTGGACCTCACCAAAGGAATGGCTACACCTTC.

V is TRBV5-1 and J is TRBJ1-4, with unresolved D. The length of the CDR3 is 16 residues. V dropped 0 bases and J dropped 3 bases, with 12 bases sitting between them. Germline CDR1 reads SGHRS; CDR2 reads YFSETQ. The CDR3 reads CASSLVVSSPNEKLFF. CDR3 bases: TGCGCCAGCAGCTTGGTGGTGAGCTCTCCTAATGAAAAACTGTTTTTT.

The chain uses TRBV20-1 and TRBJ2-7; TRBD2 matches 8 bases. With 3 bases clipped from V and 3 bases from J, the junction kept 7 bases outside the gene matches. Germline CDR1 is DFQATT and CDR2 is SNEGSKA (reference sequence). The CDR3 is 14 amino acids. The CDR3 spells CSASHQAGVYEQYF. The DNA of the CDR3 is TGCAGTGCTAGCCACCAAGCGGGAGTCTACGAGCAGTACTTC.

This clonotype has a count of ten or more. The genes are TRBV7-3 and TRBJ1-1, with D unclear. The CDR3 sequence is 14 residues long. In germline, CDR1 is SGHTA, CDR2 FQGTGA. V lost 0 bases and J lost 3, with 8 bases in between. CDR3 protein: CASSLTGGDTEAFF. CDR3 coding DNA: TGTGCCAGCAGCTTAACGGGTGGGGACACTGAAGCTTTCTTT.

The chain is built from TRBV24-1 and TRBJ2-1; 13 bases fit TRBD2. V lost 4 bases to trimming and J lost 8 bases; unmatched junction nucleotides: 4. This CDR3 has 15 residues. Germline V CDR1 and CDR2: KGHDR, SFDVKD. The DNA for the CDR3 is TGTGCCACCAGTGACCGGACTAGCGGGAGCGATGAGCAGTTCTTC. Translating it yields CATSDRTSGSDEQFF.

The V gene is TRBV7-9, the J gene TRBJ2-3; D remains ambiguous. The CDR3 consists of 15 residues. The V gene's germline CDR1 is SEHNR and CDR2 FQNEAQ (reference sequence). The ends were cut back, 4 bases at V and 2 bases at J, with 13 bases in the middle. The CDR3 DNA follows: TGTGCCAGCAGCTCCCTAGGGTCCGCCACAGATACGCAGTATTTT. It translates to CASSSLGSATDTQYF.

This rearrangement joins TRBV12-3 or TRBV12-4 to TRBJ1-1; unclear D gene. This CDR3 region has 14 residues. V was trimmed by 0 bases and J by 9 bases, leaving 14 bases between them. The CDR3 region has the DNA TGTGCCAGCAGTTTAGCGCTAATACGGCCGAAAGCTTTCTTT. It specifies CASSLALIRPKAFF.

A few counts support this clonotype. V usage is TRBV12-5 and J usage is TRBJ1-1; D is ambiguous. The V and J ends lost 2 bases and 4 bases respectively, with 8 bases between them. CDR3 length equals 13 residues. From germline, CDR1 is LGHNT and CDR2 FRNRAP. CDR3 nucleotides: TGTGCTAGTGGTTTGCCCCCGGCCACTGAAGCTTTCTTT. Amino acid sequence: CASGLPPATEAFF.